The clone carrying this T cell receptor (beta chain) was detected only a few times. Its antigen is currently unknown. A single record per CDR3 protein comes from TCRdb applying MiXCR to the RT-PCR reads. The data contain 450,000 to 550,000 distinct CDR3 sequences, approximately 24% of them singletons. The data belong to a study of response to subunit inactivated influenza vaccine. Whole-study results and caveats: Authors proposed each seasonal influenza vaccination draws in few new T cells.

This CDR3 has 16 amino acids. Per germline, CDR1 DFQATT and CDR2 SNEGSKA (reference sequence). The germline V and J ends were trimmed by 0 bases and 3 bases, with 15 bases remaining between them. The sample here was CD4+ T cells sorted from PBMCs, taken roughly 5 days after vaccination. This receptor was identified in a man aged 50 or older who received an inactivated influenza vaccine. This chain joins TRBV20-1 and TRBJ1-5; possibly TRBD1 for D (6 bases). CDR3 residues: CSARDRAGVTNQPQHF. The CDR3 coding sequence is TGCAGTGCTAGAGATCGGGCAGGGGTCACCAATCAGCCCCAGCATTTT.